These 31 T cell receptor beta chains share one sample of origin, sequenced in a study of beta chain features in type 1 diabetes. Investigators reverse transcribed all isolated RNA, so they sequenced expressed TCRB transcripts. Sequenced by immunoSEQ multiplex PCR; TCRdb stores in-frame clones only, minus some. The sample records a few hundred thousand clones, 14% being singletons. Material: naive CD4+ T cells from blood. These receptors all stem from a young man in good health.

This clone was counted a single time. The chain recombines TRBV15 with TRBJ2-3, with TRBD2 matching 9 bases. V shed 0 bases and J 4 bases; nucleotides not matched to a gene: 5. Germline V CDR1 and CDR2: LNHNV, YYDKDF (reference sequence). The CDR3 extends over 16 amino acids. This CDR3 reads CATSRDPSGAPDTQYF. The CDR3 DNA reads TGTGCCACCAGCAGAGATCCTAGCGGGGCCCCAGATACGCAGTATTTT.

The table lists this clone with many counts. This chain joins TRBV10-3 and TRBJ2-4; D unresolved. Germline V gene sequence: CDR1 ENHRY, CDR2 SYGVKD. This CDR3 spans 11 amino acids. Trimming stripped 2 bases from V and 5 bases from J, with 1 base between. CDR3 sequence (DNA): TGTGCCATCAGTGAGGAAAACATTCAGTACTTC. It yields the protein CAISEENIQYF.

This clone was detected a few times. V usage is TRBV7-2 and J usage is TRBJ2-7; weak D call: TRBD1 (7 bases). The CDR3 extends over 15 amino acids. The V and J ends lost 5 bases and 1 base respectively, with 15 bases between them. Per germline, CDR1 SGHTA and CDR2 FQGNSA. This chain's CDR3 is CASSRRRDRSYEQYF. As DNA, the CDR3 is TGTGCCAGCAGCCGAAGGCGGGACAGATCCTACGAGCAGTACTTC.

The genes are TRBV9 and TRBJ2-1, with D perhaps TRBD1 (6 bases). The V gene lost 4 bases and the J gene lost 7 bases, with 18 bases spanning the gap. This CDR3 spans 15 amino acids. Per the germline V gene, CDR1 is SGDLS and CDR2 is YYNGEE. Written as DNA, the CDR3 is TGTGCCAGCAGCCTTTCCGGGACACCCCCTAATGAGCAGTTCTTC. This translates into CASSLSGTPPNEQFF.

The gene calls are TRBV6-6 and TRBJ2-2; D call uncertain. With 8 bases removed from V and 7 bases from J, the gap between germline ends came to 8 bases. The CDR3 contains 11 residues. The germline gives CDR1 MNHNY, CDR2 SVGAGI (reference sequence). The CDR3: CASGLGGELFF. The CDR3 nucleotides read TGTGCCAGCGGCTTAGGCGGGGAGCTGTTTTTT.

V gene TRBV7-6 combines with J gene TRBJ2-1; 10 nucleotides agree with TRBD2. Germline V gives CDR1 SGHVS, CDR2 FNYEAQ. The junction had 10 bases not matched to a gene; V was cut back by 4 bases and J by 4 bases. The CDR3 is made up of 17 amino acids. The DNA of the CDR3 is TGTGCCAGCAGCTCAAACCCGGGACTAGCGACATACAATGAGCAGTTCTTC. Residues: CASSSNPGLATYNEQFF.

This clone was seen more than once but under ten times. V usage is TRBV4-1 and J usage is TRBJ1-5; possibly TRBD1 for D (6 bases). Germline assignment: CDR1 MGHRA and CDR2 YSYEKL. The CDR3 runs 15 residues. V lost 1 base to trimming and J lost 0 bases, with 7 bases between them. In nucleotides, the CDR3 is TGCGCCAGCAGCCAAGGACAGGTTAGCAATCAGCCCCAGCATTTT. This sequence encodes CASSQGQVSNQPQHF.

This clone turned up a few times. The V call is TRBV6-6, the J call TRBJ1-2, with D possibly matching TRBD1 (6 bases). Trimming shortened V by 10 bases and J by 7 bases, and 16 bases separated the two germline ends. Germline V CDR1 and CDR2: MNHNY, SVGAGI (reference sequence). CDR3 length equals 12 residues. This CDR3 reads CATRRGDGGYTF. The CDR3 region has the DNA TGTGCCACCCGTAGGGGGGACGGTGGCTACACCTTC.

This clone was recorded at least ten times. The same CDR3 also results from other DNA sequences found in this sample. The V gene is TRBV13, the J gene TRBJ2-5, with D perhaps matching TRBD1 (5 bases). Trimming stripped 5 bases from V and 5 bases from J, with 6 bases between. This CDR3 contains 11 residues. Looked up from germline, CDR1 is PRHDT and CDR2 is FYEKMQ (reference sequence). CDR3 in DNA: TGTGCCAGCAGCGCAGGGGAGACCCAGTACTTC. Its translation: CASSAGETQYF.

The V gene is TRBV5-1, the J gene TRBJ1-1; D is unresolved. The CDR3 is 13 amino acids. V dropped 1 base and J dropped 4 bases, with 8 bases sitting between them. Germline values: CDR1 SGHRS, CDR2 YFSETQ. CDR3 coding DNA: TGCGCCAGCAGCTTGATAGGGTTCACTGAAGCTTTCTTT. Its protein is CASSLIGFTEAFF.

In this sample, this clone turned up a few times. V is TRBV11-2 and J is TRBJ2-7; D is unresolved. CDR1 is SGHAT, CDR2 FQNNGV, per germline. The CDR3 runs 15 residues. Trimming shortened V by 1 base and J by 0 bases, and 10 bases separated the two germline ends. CDR3 sequence (DNA): TGTGCCAGCAGCTTAGGTGCGGCCCGCTCCTACGAGCAGTACGTC. It codes for CASSLGAARSYEQYV.

Only a few counts were recorded for this clone. J is TRBJ1-1 and V is TRBV10-3; a weak D match, TRBD1 (5 bases). CDR3 length: 12 amino acids. The V end was cut by 1 base, the J end by 5 bases, with 5 bases between. Per germline, CDR1 ENHRY and CDR2 SYGVKD. The CDR3 loop is CAISEWGTEAFF. The CDR3 region has the DNA TGTGCCATCAGTGAGTGGGGGACTGAAGCTTTCTTT.

The chain couples TRBV9 to TRBJ1-6, with a tentative D call TRBD1 (5 bases). Between the trimmed V and J ends, which lost 0 bases and 9 bases, there was a span of 13 bases. This CDR3 spans 15 amino acids. Germline values: CDR1 SGDLS, CDR2 YYNGEE. CDR3 residues: CASSVAGGSGSPLHF. The CDR3 nucleotides read TGTGCCAGCAGCGTAGCGGGGGGTAGTGGTTCACCCCTCCACTTT. The full variable domain, completed using reference TRBV9 and TRBJ1-6, is DSGVTQTPKHLITATGQRVTLRCSPRSGDLSVYWYQQSLDQGLQFLIQYYNGEERAKGNILERFSAQQFPDLHSELNLSSLELGDSALYFCASSVAGGSGSPLHFGNGTRLTVT.

A few counts support this clone. The chain couples TRBV29-1 to TRBJ2-6; 7 bases agree with TRBD1. The CDR3 runs 17 residues. Trimming took 7 bases from V and 0 from J; bases not matched to a gene: 12. Germline CDR1 reads SQVTM; CDR2 reads ANQGSEA. In DNA form, the CDR3 reads TGCAGCGCTCTCAGGGGGTTTGGGCTCTCTGGGGCCAACGTCCTGACTTTC. Its protein product is CSALRGFGLSGANVLTF.

The chain couples TRBV9 to TRBJ1-2, with D possibly matching TRBD1 (6 bases). The CDR3 has 13 residues. Trimming took off 2 bases at V and 8 bases at J, with 13 bases between the two ends. Germline assignment: CDR1 SGDLS and CDR2 YYNGEE. This CDR3 is CASSVILGGGYTF. The CDR3 nucleotides read TGTGCCAGCAGCGTCATTCTAGGGGGAGGCTACACCTTC.

This chain links TRBV7-2 with TRBJ1-4; 7 nucleotides match TRBD1. The germline CDR1 and CDR2 sequences are SGHTA and FQGNSA. The junction had 9 bases not matched to a gene; V was cut back by 5 bases and J by 6 bases. The CDR3 is 15 amino acids. The CDR3 sequence is CASSPSTGTHEKLFF. Written as DNA, the CDR3 is TGTGCCAGCAGCCCATCGACAGGGACCCATGAAAAACTGTTTTTT.

The chain couples TRBV6-5 to TRBJ2-4, with TRBD1 matching over 7 bases. CDR1 is MNHEY, CDR2 SVGAGI, per germline. The CDR3 runs to 12 residues. V dropped 5 bases and J dropped 6; count of bases not matched to a gene: 1. CDR3 bases: TGTGCCAGCAGTCGGACAGGAAACATTCAGTACTTC. As protein: CASSRTGNIQYF.

This clone was recorded a few times. The chain uses TRBV28 and TRBJ2-1; the match to TRBD2 covers 10 bases. The ends lost 6 bases at V and 0 bases at J; junction bases unmatched: 8. Germline lookup yields CDR1 MDHEN and CDR2 SYDVKM. The CDR3 length is 17 residues. In nucleotides, the CDR3 is TGTGCCAGCAGCCGGACTAGCGGTCTCGGCTCCTACAATGAGCAGTTCTTC. Encoded protein: CASSRTSGLGSYNEQFF.

This chain connects TRBV14 to TRBJ1-3; no clear D. The CDR3 spans 14 residues. Trimming removed 0 bases at V and 0 bases at J, with 3 bases between. The germline V gene encodes CDR1 SGHDN and CDR2 FVKESK. CDR3 sequence (DNA): TGTGCCAGCAGCCAAGATCTCTCTGGAAACACCATATATTTT. This codes for CASSQDLSGNTIYF.

This clone was found a few times. The chain links TRBV29-1 to TRBJ2-6; 8 nucleotides agree with TRBD2. Unmatched junction bases numbered 6, after V lost 4 bases and J lost 1 base. Germline lookup yields CDR1 SQVTM and CDR2 ANQGSEA. CDR3 length equals 16 residues. DNA for the CDR3: TGCAGCGTTGGGGGTAGCGGGGATTCTGGGGCCAACGTCCTGACTTTC. It specifies CSVGGSGDSGANVLTF. The whole variable domain, filled in from reference TRBV29-1 and TRBJ2-6, reads SAVISQKPSRDICQRGTSLTIQCQVDSQVTMMFWYRQQPGQSLTLIATANQGSEATYESGFVIDKFPISRPNLTFSTLTVSNMSPEDSSIYLCSVGGSGDSGANVLTFGAGSRLTVL.

The table lists this clone with a few counts. This sequence joins TRBV25-1 and TRBJ2-7; D ambiguous. Germline V gives CDR1 MGHDK, CDR2 SYGVNS. The length of the CDR3 is 13 residues. Trimming took 0 bases from V and 6 from J, leaving 9 bases between them. CDR3 in amino acids: CASSEYRTLEQYV. In nucleotides, the CDR3 is TGTGCCAGCAGTGAATATAGAACGCTCGAGCAGTACGTC.

The chain links TRBV7-3 to TRBJ2-3; D is possibly TRBD1 (6 bases). Germline assignment: CDR1 SGHTA and CDR2 FQGTGA. Trimming took off 5 bases at V and 5 bases at J, with 11 bases between the two ends. This CDR3 is 13 amino acids long. In DNA, the CDR3 is TGTGCCAGCAGCAAACAGGGTGGAGATACGCAGTATTTT. Protein product: CASSKQGGDTQYF.

The rearrangement joins TRBV27 to TRBJ1-2, with a weak D call TRBD1 (5 bases). Trimming shortened V by 6 bases and J by 4 bases, and 15 bases separated the two germline ends. CDR3 size: 14 residues. The V gene's germline CDR1 is MNHEY and CDR2 SMNVEV (reference sequence). For the CDR3, the DNA is TGTGCCAGCAGGCCCTCGGCAGGGATCTATGGCTACACCTTC. Encoded protein: CASRPSAGIYGYTF.

This clone was picked up a small number of times. The rearrangement joins TRBV9 to TRBJ2-4; the D is unclear. Trimming took off 1 base at V and 0 bases at J, with 11 bases between the two ends. CDR1 SGDLS and CDR2 YYNGEE come from the germline V gene. This CDR3 has 16 amino acids. CDR3 region: CASSVHPQGAKNIQYF. CDR3 coding DNA: TGTGCCAGCAGCGTACACCCCCAAGGAGCCAAAAACATTCAGTACTTC.

As regards this clone: Other nucleotide sequences from this sample produce the same CDR3. The V call is TRBV29-1, the J call TRBJ1-1; a weak D match, TRBD1 (6 bases). Trimming shortened V by 6 bases and J by 0 bases, and 8 bases separated the two germline ends. CDR3 length: 12 amino acids. Germline assignment: CDR1 SQVTM and CDR2 ANQGSEA. The CDR3 DNA is TGCAGCGTCACAGGGCTGAACACTGAAGCTTTCTTT. Translating it yields CSVTGLNTEAFF.

A single count supports this clone. The rearrangement uses TRBV11-3 and TRBJ2-1; no clear D. The length of the CDR3 is 12 residues. Looked up from germline, CDR1 is SGHNT and CDR2 is YENEEA. V gave up 3 bases and J gave up 8 bases, with 8 bases separating them. This CDR3 reads CASSFNRDEQFF. The CDR3, as DNA: TGTGCCAGCAGCTTCAATCGCGATGAGCAGTTCTTC.

The J gene is TRBJ2-5, the V gene TRBV6-5, with D hard to call. Trimming cost V 0 bases and J 2 bases, with 7 bases left between them. The CDR3 extends over 14 amino acids. Germline loops: CDR1 MNHEY, CDR2 SVGAGI. CDR3 sequence: CASSYSGKQETQYF. The CDR3 DNA reads TGTGCCAGCAGTTACTCGGGGAAACAAGAGACCCAGTACTTC.

The gene calls are TRBV9 and TRBJ2-7; D gene uncertain. V shed 0 bases and J shed 2 bases, with 12 bases lying between them. CDR1 SGDLS and CDR2 YYNGEE come from the germline V gene. CDR3 length: 15 residues. The CDR3 here is CASSVGMTSTYEQYF. The CDR3 nucleotides read TGTGCCAGCAGCGTAGGGATGACATCAACCTACGAGCAGTACTTC.

Only a few counts were recorded for this clone. Being one base from a much bigger clone, this may be a read error. At the DNA level, this CDR3 is encoded by other sequences in the same sample as well. V and J are TRBV11-2 and TRBJ2-5; D not certain. V was shortened by 3 bases and J by 3 bases, with 2 bases between the two germline ends. Germline CDR1 and CDR2: SGHAT and FQNNGV. This CDR3 is built from 11 residues. CDR3 region: CASSLEETQYF. Here the CDR3 DNA reads TGTGCCAGCAGCTTGGAAGAGACCCAGTACTTC.

This clone was observed a few times. The chain is built from TRBV29-1 and TRBJ2-3, with 8 bases fitting TRBD2. The germline V gene encodes CDR1 SQVTM and CDR2 ANQGSEA. J gave up 3 bases and V 4 bases, and 6 bases lay outside the gene matches. This CDR3 has 14 amino acids. The CDR3 protein is CSVGIAGKTDTQYF. Written as DNA, the CDR3 is TGCAGCGTTGGGATAGCGGGAAAGACAGATACGCAGTATTTT.

The genes are TRBV18 and TRBJ2-3, with D possibly TRBD1 on 6 matching bases. This CDR3 contains 15 residues. Germline CDR1 reads KGHSH; CDR2 reads LQKENI. The ends were cut back, 4 bases at V and 3 bases at J, with 14 bases in the middle. For the CDR3, the DNA is TGTGCCAGCTCACGCACGACAGGCAGGACAGATACGCAGTATTTT. Translating gives CASSRTTGRTDTQYF. Supplemented by reference TRBV18 and TRBJ2-3, the full variable domain reads NAGVMQNPRHLVRRRGQEARLRCSPMKGHSHVYWYRQLPEEGLKFMVYLQKENIIDESGMPKERFSAEFPKEGPSILRIQQVVRGDSAAYFCASSRTTGRTDTQYFGPGTRLTVL.